Detailed here is one T cell receptor beta chain. It was version v3.0 of the immunoSEQ assay that was run at survey level. Assay used: immunoSEQ multiplex PCR; TCRdb lists only in-frame clones, some missing. The table has around 16,000 clones, roughly 88% seen once. The CDR3 spans 15 residues. Germline CDR1 is WSHSY and CDR2 is SAAADI. V was shortened by 6 bases and J by 5 bases, with 16 bases between the two germline ends. The data stem from a study of long-term antiretroviral therapy in people with HIV. The V and J genes are TRBV10-2 and TRBJ2-2; D might be TRBD2 (5 bases). The sequence derives from a man between 50 and 59 years old with HIV. Here the sequenced sample was unsorted PBMCs, taken 0.7 years before starting antiretroviral therapy. In DNA, the CDR3 is TGCGCCAGCAGAGGTGGACTCTCAACGACCGGGGAGCTGTTTTTT. This codes for CASRGGLSTTGELFF.